This TCR beta chain was recorded in a study of blood T cell dynamics during melanoma immunotherapy. Overall study: Standard first-line treatment here was pembrolizumab or nivolumab plus ipilimumab in metastatic melanoma.

Time point noted: week 3, after first cycle of checkpoint inhibitor. Each bulk PBMC sample had around 380 ng DNA loaded. This table comes from immunoSEQ multiplex PCR, and its TCRdb copy is limited to in-frame clones, with some not included. There are almost 8,500 clones in the sample; more than 75% occur only once, and approximately 2.2% lies in the top ten. Looked up from germline, CDR1 is SSHAT and CDR2 is FNYEAQ (reference sequence). V was pared by 3 bases and J by 3 bases, with 15 bases between. This CDR3 is built from 15 residues. Specimen: blood, collected from a patient treated with checkpoint blockade. This receptor was taken from a human donor with melanoma. The chain has TRBV7-7 and TRBJ2-7; D might be TRBD1 (7 bases). For the CDR3, the DNA is TGTGCCAGCAGCTTCGGTAGGGGGCGGGACTACGAGCAGTACTTC. Translated: CASSFGRGRDYEQYF. Complete variable domain (other parts from reference TRBV7-7 and TRBJ2-7): GAGVSQSPRYKVTKRGQDVTLRCDPISSHATLYWYQQALGQGPEFLTYFNYEAQPDKSGLPSDRFSAERPEGSISTLTIQRTEQRDSAMYRCASSFGRGRDYEQYFGPGTRLTVT.